The 26 T cell receptor beta chains below come from one sample, sequenced in a study of OX40 agonist ivuxolimab in advanced cancers. Here immunoSEQ multiplex PCR was the method, and the copy in TCRdb shows in-frame clones only, minus some. Of 60,000 to 65,000 clones detected, approximately 91% appear once; the ten largest clones hold 25%. The sample in question was CD4+ or CD8+ T cells sorted from blood, obtained in a trial of the OX40 agonist ivuxolimab. The receptor set was obtained from an adult with an advanced solid tumor such as melanoma, head and neck, liver or kidney cancer.

This chain connects TRBV28 to TRBJ1-3; D call uncertain. The CDR3 covers 14 residues. V dropped 7 bases and J dropped 4 bases, with 14 bases sitting between them. Germline V gene data show CDR1 as MDHEN and CDR2 as SYDVKM. The CDR3 sequence: CASTLVPSGNTIYF. The CDR3 DNA is TGTGCCAGCACCTTAGTTCCGTCGGGAAACACCATATATTTT.

This chain joins TRBV19 and TRBJ2-2; perhaps D is TRBD1 or TRBD2 (5 bases each). The V gene lost 4 bases and the J gene lost 5 bases, with 11 bases spanning the gap. The CDR3 length is 14 residues. CDR1 is LNHDA, CDR2 SQIVND, per germline (reference sequence). CDR3 in DNA: TGTGCCAGTAGTAGGGCAGGGAGTACCGGGGAGCTGTTTTTT. This translates into CASSRAGSTGELFF.

V usage is TRBV9 and J usage is TRBJ1-3; D uncertain. Germline V gives CDR1 SGDLS, CDR2 YYNGEE. The CDR3 spans 12 residues. Trimming took 5 bases from V and 3 from J, leaving 6 bases between them. The CDR3 here is CASRGIGNTIYF. The CDR3, as DNA: TGTGCCAGCAGAGGAATTGGAAACACCATATATTTT.

The chain joins TRBV29-1 to TRBJ2-1; D gene unclear. V was pared by 3 bases and J by 3 bases, with 9 bases between. The CDR3 has 13 residues. CDR1 and CDR2 from the germline V gene are SQVTM and ANQGSEA. The CDR3 protein is CSVEGPSYNEQFF. CDR3 nucleotides: TGCAGCGTTGAGGGTCCTAGCTACAATGAGCAGTTCTTC.

The rearrangement uses TRBV9 and TRBJ2-2; D unresolved. Trimming pared 4 bases from V and 3 bases from J, leaving 4 bases between. Germline CDR1 and CDR2: SGDLS and YYNGEE. The CDR3 extends over 12 amino acids. The CDR3 here is CASSPYTGELFF. For the CDR3, the DNA is TGTGCCAGCAGCCCCTACACCGGGGAGCTGTTTTTT.

V usage is TRBV6-5 and J usage is TRBJ2-5; 7 bases agree with TRBD2. CDR3 length: 15 residues. Germline lookup yields CDR1 MNHEY and CDR2 SVGAGI. Germline trimming cut 0 bases from V and 4 bases from J; bases unmatched to any gene: 5. CDR3 nucleotide sequence: TGTGCCAGCAGTTACTCGTTGCGGGAGACAGAGACCCAGTACTTC. Its protein product is CASSYSLRETETQYF.

The chain employs TRBV2 and TRBJ2-1; TRBD2 is a possible D gene (6 bases). V was shortened by 3 bases and J by 4 bases, with 19 bases between the two germline ends. The germline gives CDR1 SNHLY, CDR2 FYNNEI. This CDR3 is 17 amino acids long. CDR3 in DNA: TGTGCCAGCAGTGAGATTTCGGGGAGCGGGCGATACAATGAGCAGTTCTTC. Residues: CASSEISGSGRYNEQFF.

This chain uses TRBV4-3 with TRBJ2-1, with a possible D match to TRBD2 (5 bases). Trimming pared 4 bases from V and 8 bases from J, leaving 18 bases between. CDR1 is LGHNA and CDR2 is YSLEER in the germline V gene. The CDR3 has 15 residues. CDR3 sequence: CASSREVGLGYEQFF. The CDR3 bases are TGCGCCAGCAGCCGAGAGGTAGGACTGGGCTATGAGCAGTTCTTC.

The chain employs TRBV7-9 and TRBJ1-1; D call uncertain. The CDR3 loop spans 13 amino acids. Trimming pared 4 bases from V and 3 bases from J, leaving 9 bases between. Germline V lookup: CDR1 SEHNR, CDR2 FQNEAQ (reference sequence). The CDR3 loop is CASSSLDDTEAFF. The CDR3 bases are TGTGCCAGCAGCTCTCTAGATGACACTGAAGCTTTCTTT. The whole variable domain, remainder taken from reference TRBV7-9 and TRBJ1-1, is DTGVSQNPRHKITKRGQNVTFRCDPISEHNRLYWYRQTLGQGPEFLTYFQNEAQLEKSRLLSDRFSAERPKGSFSTLEIQRTEQGDSAMYLCASSSLDDTEAFFGQGTRLTVV.

This sequence joins TRBV28 and TRBJ2-2; 15 positions agree with TRBD2. Germline CDR1 and CDR2: MDHEN and SYDVKM. The CDR3 is 15 amino acids. Trimming took 8 bases from V and 7 from J; bases not matched to a gene: 5. CDR3 region: CASQGLAGGLGELFF. CDR3 bases: TGTGCCAGCCAAGGACTAGCGGGAGGGCTCGGGGAGCTGTTTTTT.

The table lists this clone with a count of one. J is TRBJ2-7 and V is TRBV4-2; D ambiguous. The CDR3 has 11 amino acids. Trimming shortened V by 2 bases and J by 5 bases, and 4 bases separated the two germline ends. The germline V gene has CDR1 LGHNA and CDR2 YNFKEQ. CDR3 coding DNA: TGTGCCAGCAGCCAATCCCACGAGCAGTACTTC. This translates into CASSQSHEQYF.

The rearrangement joins TRBV6-1 to TRBJ2-1, with 10 bases lining up with TRBD2. The CDR3 runs to 15 residues. With 4 bases clipped from V and 8 bases from J, the junction kept 8 bases outside the gene matches. CDR1 and CDR2 (germline): MNHNS, SASEGT. The DNA for the CDR3 is TGTGCCAGCAGTGTGACTAGCGGGTCCACCGATGAGCAGTTCTTC. Amino acids: CASSVTSGSTDEQFF.

The chain employs TRBV19 and TRBJ2-7, with 10 bases matching TRBD2. Germline loops: CDR1 LNHDA, CDR2 SQIVND (reference sequence). V was clipped by 5 bases and J by 6 bases; unmatched bases: 4. This CDR3 spans 13 amino acids. The CDR3 sequence: CASSGTSVGEQYF. Here the CDR3 DNA reads TGTGCCAGTAGTGGGACTAGCGTTGGCGAGCAGTACTTC.

The genes are TRBV20-1 and TRBJ2-5; tentative D call: TRBD2 (6 bases). In germline, CDR1 is DFQATT, CDR2 SNEGSKA (reference sequence). CDR3 length equals 11 residues. The V end lost 5 bases, the J end lost 5 bases, and 9 bases lay between the germline ends. CDR3 coding DNA: TGCAGTGCTGACAGCGGGGAGACCCAGTACTTC. Translating it yields CSADSGETQYF.

V and J are TRBV11-2 and TRBJ2-7; no firm D call. Germline V gene data show CDR1 as SGHAT and CDR2 as FQNNGV. This CDR3 region has 15 residues. V dropped 1 base and J dropped 0 bases, with 10 bases sitting between them. This chain's CDR3 is CASSLVGVNSYEQYF. The CDR3 coding sequence is TGTGCCAGCAGCTTAGTAGGTGTTAACTCCTACGAGCAGTACTTC.

The rearrangement links TRBV14 to TRBJ2-3, with D unclear. The CDR3 consists of 12 residues. Germline loops: CDR1 SGHDN, CDR2 FVKESK. V lost 1 base and J 6 bases, leaving 5 bases between the germline ends. The CDR3 DNA is TGTGCCAGCAGCCAAGGCGGTGATACGCAGTATTTT. This sequence encodes CASSQGGDTQYF.

This clone was observed a handful of times. The CDR3 nucleotides read TGTGCCAGCAGCCAAGGCGGGGGTAGAACTGAAGCTTTCTTT. Encoded protein: CASSQGGGRTEAFF. V is TRBV4-2 and J is TRBJ1-1; D is perhaps TRBD1 (5 bases). Deletions cut 1 base from V and 5 bases from J, with 11 bases between. Per the germline V gene, CDR1 is LGHNA and CDR2 is YNFKEQ. The CDR3 length is 14 residues.

The V gene is TRBV7-2, the J gene TRBJ2-1; 12 bases line up with TRBD2. Trimming took 6 bases from V and 4 from J; bases not matched to a gene: 4. CDR1 is SGHTA and CDR2 is FQGNSA in the germline V gene. The CDR3 runs to 15 residues. CDR3 sequence reads: CASSLLAGGYNEQFF. As DNA, the CDR3 is TGTGCCAGCAGTCTACTAGCGGGAGGATACAATGAGCAGTTCTTC.

This sequence joins TRBV28 and TRBJ2-2; 8 bases are shared with TRBD1. The CDR3 extends over 15 amino acids. CDR1 is MDHEN, CDR2 SYDVKM, per germline. The ends lost 2 bases at V and 6 bases at J; junction bases unmatched: 5. CDR3 residues: CASSLAGGFPGELFF. For the CDR3, the DNA is TGTGCCAGCAGTTTAGCAGGGGGCTTCCCCGGGGAGCTGTTTTTT.

The chain uses TRBV9 and TRBJ2-7; D is uncertain. The CDR3 contains 15 residues. Germline V lookup: CDR1 SGDLS, CDR2 YYNGEE. Trimming stripped 0 bases from V and 2 bases from J, with 12 bases between. CDR3 in amino acids: CASSVGADPTYEQYF. CDR3 DNA: TGTGCCAGCAGCGTAGGCGCAGATCCCACCTACGAGCAGTACTTC. Using reference TRBV9 and TRBJ2-7 for the parts outside the CDR3, the full variable domain is DSGVTQTPKHLITATGQRVTLRCSPRSGDLSVYWYQQSLDQGLQFLIQYYNGEERAKGNILERFSAQQFPDLHSELNLSSLELGDSALYFCASSVGADPTYEQYFGPGTRLTVT.

As concerns this clone: Other DNA sequences in this sample translate to the same CDR3. This sequence joins TRBV19 and TRBJ1-1, with D perhaps matching TRBD1 (5 bases). The V gene's germline CDR1 is LNHDA and CDR2 SQIVND (reference sequence). V lost 3 bases to trimming and J lost 4 bases, with 12 bases between them. This CDR3 is 14 amino acids long. CDR3 amino acids: CASSIGGGGTEAFF. CDR3 nucleotides: TGTGCCAGTAGTATCGGGGGGGGAGGCACTGAAGCTTTCTTT. The full variable domain, completed using reference TRBV19 and TRBJ1-1, is DGGITQSPKYLFRKEGQNVTLSCEQNLNHDAMYWYRQDPGQGLRLIYYSQIVNDFQKGDIAEGYSVSREKKESFPLTVTSAQKNPTAFYLCASSIGGGGTEAFFGQGTRLTVV.

This chain links TRBV27 with TRBJ2-7; possibly TRBD1 or TRBD2 for D (5 bases each). Germline V gives CDR1 MNHEY, CDR2 SMNVEV (reference sequence). The CDR3 is made up of 16 amino acids. Trimming stripped 2 bases from V and 7 bases from J, with 21 bases between. CDR3 sequence: CASSLARDPTFVEQYF. CDR3 nucleotide sequence: TGTGCCAGCAGTTTAGCCAGGGACCCTACTTTTGTGGAGCAGTACTTC.

This clone was seen once. This rearrangement joins TRBV10-1 to TRBJ2-3; TRBD2 agrees at 12 bases. Germline CDR1 WNHNN, CDR2 SYGVQD (reference sequence). The CDR3 totals 17 residues. Unmatched junction bases numbered 6, after V lost 3 bases and J lost 2 bases. DNA of the CDR3: TGCGCCAGCAGTGAATCGCTAGCGGGAGGGCTCACAGATACGCAGTATTTT. As protein: CASSESLAGGLTDTQYF.

The rearrangement joins TRBV19 to TRBJ1-5; tentatively, D is TRBD1 (5 bases). Trimming removed 8 bases from V and 5 bases from J, with 13 bases in between. This CDR3 is built from 13 residues. Germline V gene lookup returns CDR1 LNHDA and CDR2 SQIVND (reference sequence). The CDR3 nucleotides are TGTGCCAGTGGGGTGGGGGGACATCAGCCCCAGCATTTT. Amino acid sequence: CASGVGGHQPQHF. Drawing the rest from reference TRBV19 and TRBJ1-5, the complete variable domain is DGGITQSPKYLFRKEGQNVTLSCEQNLNHDAMYWYRQDPGQGLRLIYYSQIVNDFQKGDIAEGYSVSREKKESFPLTVTSAQKNPTAFYLCASGVGGHQPQHFGDGTRLSIL.

V gene TRBV27 combines with J gene TRBJ1-1; D remains ambiguous. CDR1 MNHEY and CDR2 SMNVEV come from the germline V gene (reference sequence). Trimming took off 5 bases at V and 6 bases at J, with 13 bases between the two ends. The CDR3 is 13 residues long. The CDR3 loop is CASSPTNFAEAFF. The CDR3 coding sequence is TGTGCCAGCAGTCCAACTAATTTCGCTGAAGCTTTCTTT.

This chain joins TRBV7-8 and TRBJ1-2; perhaps TRBD1 as D (5 bases). Germline CDR1 and CDR2: SGHVS and FQNEAQ. V was pared by 5 bases and J by 4 bases, with 17 bases between. The CDR3 totals 15 residues. The CDR3 DNA follows: TGTGCCAGCAGCCCGGTGGGGGGTGGGGTCTATGGCTACACCTTC. It codes for CASSPVGGGVYGYTF.